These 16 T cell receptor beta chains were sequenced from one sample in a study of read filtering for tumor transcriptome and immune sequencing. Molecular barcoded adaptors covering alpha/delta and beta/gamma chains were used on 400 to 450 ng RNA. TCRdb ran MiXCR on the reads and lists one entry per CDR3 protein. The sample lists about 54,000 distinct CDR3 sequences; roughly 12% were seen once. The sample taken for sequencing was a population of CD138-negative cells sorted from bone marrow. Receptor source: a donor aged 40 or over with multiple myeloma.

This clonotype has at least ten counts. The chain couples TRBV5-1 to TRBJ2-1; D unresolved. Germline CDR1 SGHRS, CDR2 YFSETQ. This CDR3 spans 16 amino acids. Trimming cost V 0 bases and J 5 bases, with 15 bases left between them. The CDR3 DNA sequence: TGCGCCAGCAGCTTGGCGCTCTCCCGGCTAAACAATGAGCAGTTCTTC. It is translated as CASSLALSRLNNEQFF.

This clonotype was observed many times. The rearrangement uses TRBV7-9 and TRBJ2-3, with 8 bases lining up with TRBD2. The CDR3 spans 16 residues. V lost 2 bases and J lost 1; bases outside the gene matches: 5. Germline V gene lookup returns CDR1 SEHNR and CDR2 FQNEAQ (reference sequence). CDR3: CASSLISGAGTDTQYF. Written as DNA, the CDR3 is TGTGCCAGCAGCTTAATTAGCGGGGCGGGCACAGATACGCAGTATTTT.

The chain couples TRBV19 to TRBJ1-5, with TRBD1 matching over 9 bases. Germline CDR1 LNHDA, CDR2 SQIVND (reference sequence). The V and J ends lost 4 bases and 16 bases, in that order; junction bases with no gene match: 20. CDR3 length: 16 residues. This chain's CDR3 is CASSTTGGLPNQLQHF. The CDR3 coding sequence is TGTGCCAGTAGTACGACAGGGGGATTACCCAATCAGCTCCAACATTTT.

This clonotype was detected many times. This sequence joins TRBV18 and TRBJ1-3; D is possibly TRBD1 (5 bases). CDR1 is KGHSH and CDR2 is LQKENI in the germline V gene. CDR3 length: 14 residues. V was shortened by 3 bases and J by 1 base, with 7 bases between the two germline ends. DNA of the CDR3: TGTGCCAGCTCACCCGGGACGTCTGGAAACACCATATATTTT. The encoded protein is CASSPGTSGNTIYF.

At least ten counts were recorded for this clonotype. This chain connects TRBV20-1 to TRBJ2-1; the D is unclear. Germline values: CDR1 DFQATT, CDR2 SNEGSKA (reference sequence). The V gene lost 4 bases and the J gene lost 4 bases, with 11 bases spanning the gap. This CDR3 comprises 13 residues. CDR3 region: CSAIFSVYNEQFF. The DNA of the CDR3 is TGCAGTGCTATTTTCTCGGTTTACAATGAGCAGTTCTTC.

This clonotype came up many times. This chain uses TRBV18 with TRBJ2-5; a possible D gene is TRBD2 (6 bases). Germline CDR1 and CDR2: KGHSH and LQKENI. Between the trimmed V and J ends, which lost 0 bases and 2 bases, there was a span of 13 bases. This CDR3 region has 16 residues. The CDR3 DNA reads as TGTGCCAGCTCACCACCCCTGGCGGGGCAACAAGAGACCCAGTACTTC. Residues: CASSPPLAGQQETQYF.

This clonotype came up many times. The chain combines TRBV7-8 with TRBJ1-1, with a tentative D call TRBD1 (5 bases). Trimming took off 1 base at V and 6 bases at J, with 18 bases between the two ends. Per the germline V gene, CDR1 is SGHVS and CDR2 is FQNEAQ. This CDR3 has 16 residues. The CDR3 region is CASSLGTVQGYAEAFF. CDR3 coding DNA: TGTGCCAGCAGCTTAGGCACTGTTCAGGGTTACGCTGAAGCTTTCTTT. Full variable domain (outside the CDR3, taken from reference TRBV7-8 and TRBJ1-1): GAGVSQSPRYKVAKRGQDVALRCDPISGHVSLFWYQQALGQGPEFLTYFQNEAQLDKSGLPSDRFFAERPEGSVSTLKIQRTQQEDSAVYLCASSLGTVQGYAEAFFGQGTRLTVV.

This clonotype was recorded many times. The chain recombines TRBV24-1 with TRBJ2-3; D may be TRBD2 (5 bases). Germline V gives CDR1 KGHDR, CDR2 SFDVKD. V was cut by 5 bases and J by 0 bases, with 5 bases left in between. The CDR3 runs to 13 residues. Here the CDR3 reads CATSAGSTDTQYF. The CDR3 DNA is TGTGCCACCAGTGCGGGAAGCACAGATACGCAGTATTTT.

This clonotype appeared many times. The DNA of the CDR3 is TGCGCCAGCAGCGTGAGCGGGGGGATGGAGACCCAGTACTTC. Amino acids: CASSVSGGMETQYF. V and J are TRBV5-1 and TRBJ2-5; 9 positions agree with TRBD2. This CDR3 is built from 14 residues. Germline V gene lookup returns CDR1 SGHRS and CDR2 YFSETQ. V gave up 4 bases and J gave up 5 bases; unmatched junction bases: 6.

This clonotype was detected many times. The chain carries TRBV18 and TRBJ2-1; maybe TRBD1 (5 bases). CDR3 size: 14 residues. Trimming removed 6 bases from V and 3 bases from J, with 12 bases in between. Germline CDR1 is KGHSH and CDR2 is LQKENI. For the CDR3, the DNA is TGTGCCAGCTCGGAGACAGAGAACTACAATGAGCAGTTCTTC. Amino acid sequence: CASSETENYNEQFF.

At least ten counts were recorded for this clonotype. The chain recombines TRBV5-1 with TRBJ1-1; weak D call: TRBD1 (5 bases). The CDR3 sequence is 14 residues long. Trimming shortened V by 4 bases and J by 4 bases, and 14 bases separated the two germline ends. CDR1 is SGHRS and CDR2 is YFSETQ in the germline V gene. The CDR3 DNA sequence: TGCGCCAGCAGCACGGACACTAGGACCACTGAAGCTTTCTTT. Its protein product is CASSTDTRTTEAFF.

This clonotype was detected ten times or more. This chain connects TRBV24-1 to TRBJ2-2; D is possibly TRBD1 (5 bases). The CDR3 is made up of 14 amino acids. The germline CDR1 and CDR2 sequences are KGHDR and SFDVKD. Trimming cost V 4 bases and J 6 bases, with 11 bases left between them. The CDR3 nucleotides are TGTGCCACCAGTGACCCGGCAGGGCCCGGGGAGCTGTTTTTT. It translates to CATSDPAGPGELFF.

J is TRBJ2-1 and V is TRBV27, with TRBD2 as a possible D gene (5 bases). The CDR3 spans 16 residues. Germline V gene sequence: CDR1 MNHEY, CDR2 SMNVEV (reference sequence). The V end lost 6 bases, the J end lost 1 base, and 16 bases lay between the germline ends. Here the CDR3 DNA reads TGTGCCAGCAGGGACGAGGGCTTGAGGTCCTACAATGAGCAGTTCTTC. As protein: CASRDEGLRSYNEQFF.

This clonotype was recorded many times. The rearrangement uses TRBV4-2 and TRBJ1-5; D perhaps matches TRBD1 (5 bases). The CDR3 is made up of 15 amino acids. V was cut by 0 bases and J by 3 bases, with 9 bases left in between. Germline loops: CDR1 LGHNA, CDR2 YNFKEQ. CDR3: CASSQDEGTNQPQHF. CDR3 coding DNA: TGTGCCAGCAGCCAAGATGAAGGGACCAATCAGCCCCAGCATTTT.

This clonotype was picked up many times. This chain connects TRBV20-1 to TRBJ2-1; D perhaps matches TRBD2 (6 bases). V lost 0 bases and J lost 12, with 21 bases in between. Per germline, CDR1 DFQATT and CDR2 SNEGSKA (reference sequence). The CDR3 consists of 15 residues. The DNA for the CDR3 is TGCAGTGCTAGAGATGTGAAAGCGGGCGGTGGTGGGCAGTTCTTC. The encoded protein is CSARDVKAGGGGQFF.

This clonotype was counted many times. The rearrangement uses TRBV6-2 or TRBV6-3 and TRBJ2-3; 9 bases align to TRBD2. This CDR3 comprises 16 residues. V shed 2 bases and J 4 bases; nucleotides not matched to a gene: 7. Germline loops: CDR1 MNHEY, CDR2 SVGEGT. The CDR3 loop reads CASSYAAGGPPDTQYF. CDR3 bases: TGTGCCAGCAGTTACGCGGCGGGGGGGCCCCCAGATACGCAGTATTTT.